This T cell receptor (beta chain) was sequenced during a study of blood T cell repertoires in COVID-19. Study background: The cDNA or gDNA used as material had been derived from T cells, B-cell-depleted T cells, or PBMCs.

This clone was seen a single time. Sequencing was performed with immunoSEQ multiplex PCR; in TCRdb, only in-frame clones are kept and a portion is missing. In the table there are 200,000 to 250,000 clones, 80% of which are singletons. The CDR3 is 16 amino acids. The germline CDR1 and CDR2 sequences are LNHDA and SQIVND (reference sequence). V gave up 5 bases and J gave up 3 bases; unmatched junction bases: 12. The sequence was collected from a woman in her 70s with acute or convalescent COVID-19. This chain links TRBV19 with TRBJ1-1, with 7 bases that match TRBD1. Sequencing was performed on peripheral blood. CDR3 coding DNA: TGTGCCAGTAGTCTAAAAACGAGGGGGCTGGACACTGAAGCTTTCTTT. Translated, it gives CASSLKTRGLDTEAFF.